The TCR beta chain described here comes from a study of shared clonotypes between healthy human individuals. The assay was run at deep level. The method was immunoSEQ multiplex PCR; TCRdb's version includes in-frame clones alone and lacks a portion of them. The sample consists of nearly 600,000 clones, about 95% of them appearing once. The naive CD8 population came from CD45RO-negative cells selected for CCR7, without terminally differentiated effector memory CD45RA+ cells. About this clone itself: Its antigen is unknown.

Study-level results: Sequencing of the sorted subsets was shown by rarefaction to be incomplete despite large depth. Several donors held approximately 4.5% of naive CD4 clonotypes in common.

This CDR3 has 19 amino acids. V dropped 3 bases and J dropped 0 bases, with 21 bases sitting between them. Germline CDR1 reads MNHNS; CDR2 reads SASEGT. The sequence was collected from a woman in her 30s in good health. The rearrangement uses TRBV6-1 and TRBJ2-1; D remains unclear. Sequencing was done on a sample of naive CD8+ T cells sorted from blood. This CDR3 reads CASSELGRMVSSSYNEQFF. The DNA for the CDR3 is TGTGCCAGCAGTGAGCTAGGCAGAATGGTCTCCAGCTCCTACAATGAGCAGTTCTTC.